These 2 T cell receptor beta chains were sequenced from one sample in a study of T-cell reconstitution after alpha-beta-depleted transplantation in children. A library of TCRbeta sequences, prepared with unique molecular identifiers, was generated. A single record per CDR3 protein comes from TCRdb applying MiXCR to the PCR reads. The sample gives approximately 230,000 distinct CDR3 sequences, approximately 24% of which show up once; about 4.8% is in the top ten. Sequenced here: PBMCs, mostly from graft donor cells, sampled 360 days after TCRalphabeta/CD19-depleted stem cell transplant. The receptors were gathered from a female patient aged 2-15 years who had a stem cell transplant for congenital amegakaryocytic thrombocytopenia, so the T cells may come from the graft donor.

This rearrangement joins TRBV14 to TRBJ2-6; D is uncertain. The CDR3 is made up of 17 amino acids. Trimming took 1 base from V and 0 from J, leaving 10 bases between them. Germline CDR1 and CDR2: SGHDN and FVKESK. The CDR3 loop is CASSQVLGFSGANVLTF. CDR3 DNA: TGTGCCAGCAGCCAAGTTCTCGGGTTCTCTGGGGCCAACGTCCTGACTTTC.

The CDR3 coding sequence is TGCGCCAGCAGCTTGTCGCCCCTACCTAACGAGCAGTACTTC. This gives the protein CASSLSPLPNEQYF. The rearrangement links TRBV5-1 to TRBJ2-7; no clear D. The CDR3 has 14 residues. Looked up from germline, CDR1 is SGHRS and CDR2 is YFSETQ. V was clipped by 1 base and J by 5 bases, with 13 bases between them.